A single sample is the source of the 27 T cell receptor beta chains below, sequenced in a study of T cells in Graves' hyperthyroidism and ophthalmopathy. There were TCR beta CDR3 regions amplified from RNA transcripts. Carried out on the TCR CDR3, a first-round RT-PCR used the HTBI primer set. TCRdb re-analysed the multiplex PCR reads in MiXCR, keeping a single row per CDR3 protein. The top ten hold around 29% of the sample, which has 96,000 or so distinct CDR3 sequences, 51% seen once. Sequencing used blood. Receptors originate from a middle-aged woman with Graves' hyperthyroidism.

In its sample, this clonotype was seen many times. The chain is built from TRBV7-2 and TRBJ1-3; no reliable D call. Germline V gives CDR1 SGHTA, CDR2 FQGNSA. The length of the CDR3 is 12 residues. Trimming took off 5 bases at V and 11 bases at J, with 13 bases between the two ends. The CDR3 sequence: CASSPLYPPIYF. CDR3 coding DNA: TGTGCCAGCAGCCCGCTTTATCCCCCCATATATTTT.

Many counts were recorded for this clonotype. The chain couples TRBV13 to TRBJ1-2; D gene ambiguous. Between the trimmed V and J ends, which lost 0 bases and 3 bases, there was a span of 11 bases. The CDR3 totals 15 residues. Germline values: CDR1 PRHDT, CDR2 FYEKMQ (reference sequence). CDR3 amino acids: CASSLGSGGDYGYTF. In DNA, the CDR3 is TGTGCCAGCAGCTTAGGGTCGGGAGGTGACTATGGCTACACCTTC.

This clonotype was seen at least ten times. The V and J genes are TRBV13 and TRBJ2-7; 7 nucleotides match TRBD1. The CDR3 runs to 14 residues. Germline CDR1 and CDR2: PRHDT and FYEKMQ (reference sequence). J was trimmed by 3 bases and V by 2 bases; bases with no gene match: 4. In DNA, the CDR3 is TGTGCCAGCAGCTTAACAGGGGTTTACTACGAGCAGTACTTC. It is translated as CASSLTGVYYEQYF.

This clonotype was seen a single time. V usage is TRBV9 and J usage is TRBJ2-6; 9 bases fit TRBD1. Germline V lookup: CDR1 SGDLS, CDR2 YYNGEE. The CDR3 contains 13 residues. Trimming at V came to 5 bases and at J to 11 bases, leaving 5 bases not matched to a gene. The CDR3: CASRDRGAYVLTF. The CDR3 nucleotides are TGTGCCAGCAGGGACAGGGGCGCCTACGTCCTGACTTTC.

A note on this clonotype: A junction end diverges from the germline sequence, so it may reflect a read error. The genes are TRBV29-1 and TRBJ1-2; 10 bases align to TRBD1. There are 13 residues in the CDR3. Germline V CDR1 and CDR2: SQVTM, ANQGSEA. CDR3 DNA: TGCAGCGGGGGACAGGGGAGCGTCTATGGCCACACCTTC. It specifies CSGGQGSVYGHTF.

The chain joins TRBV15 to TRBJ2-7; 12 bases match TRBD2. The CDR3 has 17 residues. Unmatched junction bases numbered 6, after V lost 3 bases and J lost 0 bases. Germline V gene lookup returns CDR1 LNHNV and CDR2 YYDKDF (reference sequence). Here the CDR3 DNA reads TGTGCCACCAGCAGGCGACTAGCGGGAGCCCACTCCTACGAGCAGTACTTC. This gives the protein CATSRRLAGAHSYEQYF.

CDR3 sequence reads: CASSSPEDSYNSPLHF. The CDR3 nucleotides are TGTGCCAGCAGCTCACCCGAGGACTCCTATAATTCACCCCTCCACTTT. This sequence joins TRBV7-9 and TRBJ1-6; no definite D call. The V gene's germline CDR1 is SEHNR and CDR2 FQNEAQ (reference sequence). This CDR3 comprises 16 residues. V dropped 4 bases and J dropped 0 bases, with 10 bases sitting between them.

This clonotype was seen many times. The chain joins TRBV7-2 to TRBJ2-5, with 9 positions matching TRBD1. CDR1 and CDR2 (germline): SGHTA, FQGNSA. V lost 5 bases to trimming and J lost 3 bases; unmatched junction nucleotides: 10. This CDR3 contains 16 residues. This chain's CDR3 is CASSLPPGQGKETQYF. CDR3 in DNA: TGTGCCAGCAGCCTCCCCCCGGGACAGGGAAAAGAGACCCAGTACTTC.

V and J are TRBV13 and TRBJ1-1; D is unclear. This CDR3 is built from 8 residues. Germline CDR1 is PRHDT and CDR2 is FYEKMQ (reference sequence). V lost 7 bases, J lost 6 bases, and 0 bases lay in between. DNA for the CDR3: TGTGCCAGCACTGAAGCTTTCTTT. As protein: CASTEAFF. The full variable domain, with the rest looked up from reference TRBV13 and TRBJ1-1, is AAGVIQSPRHLIKEKRETATLKCYPIPRHDTVYWYQQGPGQDPQFLISFYEKMQSDKGSIPDRFSAQQFSDYHSELNMSSLELGDSALYFCASTEAFFGQGTRLTVV.

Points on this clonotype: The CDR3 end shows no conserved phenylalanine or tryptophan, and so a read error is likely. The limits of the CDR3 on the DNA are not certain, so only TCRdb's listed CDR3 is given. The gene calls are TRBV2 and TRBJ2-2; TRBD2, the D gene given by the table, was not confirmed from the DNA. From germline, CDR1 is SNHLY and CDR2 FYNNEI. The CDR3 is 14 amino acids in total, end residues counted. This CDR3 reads CASGGPVNTGELVL.

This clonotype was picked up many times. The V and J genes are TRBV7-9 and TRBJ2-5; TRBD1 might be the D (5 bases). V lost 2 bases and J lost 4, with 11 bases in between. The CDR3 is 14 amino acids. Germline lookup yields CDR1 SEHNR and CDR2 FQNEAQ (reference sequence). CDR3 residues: CASSLSRRGETQYF. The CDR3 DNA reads TGTGCCAGCAGCTTAAGTCGAAGGGGAGAGACCCAGTACTTC.

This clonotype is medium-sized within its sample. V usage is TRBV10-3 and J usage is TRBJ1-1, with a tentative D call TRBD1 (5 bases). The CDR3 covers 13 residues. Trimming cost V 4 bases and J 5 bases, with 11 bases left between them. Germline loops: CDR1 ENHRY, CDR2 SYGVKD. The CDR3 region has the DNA TGTGCCATCAGTGGCAAGTCAGGGACTGAAGCTTTCTTT. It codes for CAISGKSGTEAFF.

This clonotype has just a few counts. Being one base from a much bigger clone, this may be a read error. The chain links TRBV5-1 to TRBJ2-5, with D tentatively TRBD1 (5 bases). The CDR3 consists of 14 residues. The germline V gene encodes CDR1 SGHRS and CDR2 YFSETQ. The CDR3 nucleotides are TGCGCCGGCAGCTTGACCGACAGCCAAGAGACCCAGTACTTC. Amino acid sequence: CAGSLTDSQETQYF.

CDR3 in DNA: TGTGCCAGCAGTTCTATCGGTTATTCGGGGGAAAAACTGTTTTTT. Translated, it gives CASSSIGYSGEKLFF. V gene TRBV6-6 combines with J gene TRBJ1-4, with D unresolved. The CDR3 is made up of 15 amino acids. The V end lost 4 bases, the J end lost 8 bases, and 17 bases lay between the germline ends. Per germline, CDR1 MNHNY and CDR2 SVGAGI (reference sequence).

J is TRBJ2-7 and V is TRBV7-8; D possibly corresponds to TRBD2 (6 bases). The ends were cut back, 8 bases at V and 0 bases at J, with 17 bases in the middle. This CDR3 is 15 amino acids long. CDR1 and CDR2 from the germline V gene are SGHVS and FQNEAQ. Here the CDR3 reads CASSPLGGNSYEQYF. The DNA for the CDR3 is TGTGCCAGCTCACCTCTAGGCGGGAACTCCTACGAGCAGTACTTC.

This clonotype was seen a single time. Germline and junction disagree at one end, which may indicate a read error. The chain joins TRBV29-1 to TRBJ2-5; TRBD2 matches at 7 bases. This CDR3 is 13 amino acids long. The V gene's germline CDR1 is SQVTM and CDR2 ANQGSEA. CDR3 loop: CGVDPSGKETQHF. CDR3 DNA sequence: TGCGGAGTTGACCCTAGCGGAAAAGAGACCCAGCACTTC.

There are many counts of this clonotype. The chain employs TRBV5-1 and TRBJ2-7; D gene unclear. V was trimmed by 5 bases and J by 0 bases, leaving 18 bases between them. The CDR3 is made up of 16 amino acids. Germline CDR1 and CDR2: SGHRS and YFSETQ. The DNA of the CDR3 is TGCGCCAGCAGACCCGAGTTGGGGAAGTACTCCTACGAGCAGTACTTC. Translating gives CASRPELGKYSYEQYF.

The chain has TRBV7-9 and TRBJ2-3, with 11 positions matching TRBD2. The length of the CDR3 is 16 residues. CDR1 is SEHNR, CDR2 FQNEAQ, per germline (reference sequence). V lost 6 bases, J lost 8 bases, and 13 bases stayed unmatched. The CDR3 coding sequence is TGTGCCAGCAGGATAGCGGGAGGGCCGGGAGTTGGTACGCAGTATTTT. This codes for CASRIAGGPGVGTQYF.

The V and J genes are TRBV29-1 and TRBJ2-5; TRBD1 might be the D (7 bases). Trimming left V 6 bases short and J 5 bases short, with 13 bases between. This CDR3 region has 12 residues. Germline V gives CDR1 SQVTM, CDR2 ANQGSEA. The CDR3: CSVGGGAETQYF. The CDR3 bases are TGCAGCGTAGGAGGGGGCGCGGAGACCCAGTACTTC.

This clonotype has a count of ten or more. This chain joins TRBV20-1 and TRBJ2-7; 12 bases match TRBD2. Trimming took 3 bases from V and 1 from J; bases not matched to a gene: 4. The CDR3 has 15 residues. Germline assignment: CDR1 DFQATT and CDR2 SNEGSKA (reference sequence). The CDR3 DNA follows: TGCAGTGCTAGCTTGGGACTAGCGGGTTCCTACGAGCAGTACTTC. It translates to CSASLGLAGSYEQYF.

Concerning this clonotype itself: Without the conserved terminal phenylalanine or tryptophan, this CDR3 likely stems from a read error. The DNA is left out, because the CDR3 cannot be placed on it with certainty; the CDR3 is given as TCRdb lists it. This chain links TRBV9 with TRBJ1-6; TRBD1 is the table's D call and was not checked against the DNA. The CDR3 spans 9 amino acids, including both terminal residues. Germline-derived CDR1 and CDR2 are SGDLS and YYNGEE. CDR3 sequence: CASSSPAGA.

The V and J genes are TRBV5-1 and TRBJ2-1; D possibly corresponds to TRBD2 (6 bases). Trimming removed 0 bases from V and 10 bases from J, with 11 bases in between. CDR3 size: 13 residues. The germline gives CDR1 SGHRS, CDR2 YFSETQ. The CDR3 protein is CASSLVREREQFF. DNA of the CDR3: TGCGCCAGCAGCTTGGTTCGGGAGCGGGAGCAGTTCTTC. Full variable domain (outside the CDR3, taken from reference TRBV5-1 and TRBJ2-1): KAGVTQTPRYLIKTRGQQVTLSCSPISGHRSVSWYQQTPGQGLQFLFEYFSETQRNKGNFPGRFSGRQFSNSRSEMNVSTLELGDSALYLCASSLVREREQFFGPGTRLTVL.

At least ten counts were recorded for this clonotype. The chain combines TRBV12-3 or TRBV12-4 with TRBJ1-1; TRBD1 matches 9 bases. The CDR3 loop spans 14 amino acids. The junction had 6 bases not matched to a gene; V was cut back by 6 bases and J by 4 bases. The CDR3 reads CASREQQGATEAFF. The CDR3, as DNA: TGTGCCAGCAGGGAACAACAGGGGGCCACTGAAGCTTTCTTT.

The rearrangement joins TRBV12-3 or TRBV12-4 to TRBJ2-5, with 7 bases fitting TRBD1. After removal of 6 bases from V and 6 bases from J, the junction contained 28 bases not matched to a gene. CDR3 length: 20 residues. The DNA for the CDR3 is TGTGCCAGCAGCCCAGACGACAGGGACGTCACACCGGGGAGCTGGAAGACCCAGTACTTC. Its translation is CASSPDDRDVTPGSWKTQYF.

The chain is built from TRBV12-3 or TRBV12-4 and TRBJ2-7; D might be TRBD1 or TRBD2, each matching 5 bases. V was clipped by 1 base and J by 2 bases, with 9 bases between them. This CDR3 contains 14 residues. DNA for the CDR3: TGTGCCAGCAGTTTAGGAGGGGTCGCCTACGAGCAGTACTTC. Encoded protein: CASSLGGVAYEQYF.

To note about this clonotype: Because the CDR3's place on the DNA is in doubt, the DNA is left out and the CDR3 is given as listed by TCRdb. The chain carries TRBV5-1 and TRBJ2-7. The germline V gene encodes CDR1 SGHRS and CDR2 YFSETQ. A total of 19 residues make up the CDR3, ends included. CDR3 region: CASSFYICSVDPSAYEQYF.

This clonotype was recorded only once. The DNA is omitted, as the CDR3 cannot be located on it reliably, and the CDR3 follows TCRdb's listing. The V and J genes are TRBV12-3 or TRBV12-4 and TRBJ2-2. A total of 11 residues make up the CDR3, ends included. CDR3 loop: CASSLAGSCFF.